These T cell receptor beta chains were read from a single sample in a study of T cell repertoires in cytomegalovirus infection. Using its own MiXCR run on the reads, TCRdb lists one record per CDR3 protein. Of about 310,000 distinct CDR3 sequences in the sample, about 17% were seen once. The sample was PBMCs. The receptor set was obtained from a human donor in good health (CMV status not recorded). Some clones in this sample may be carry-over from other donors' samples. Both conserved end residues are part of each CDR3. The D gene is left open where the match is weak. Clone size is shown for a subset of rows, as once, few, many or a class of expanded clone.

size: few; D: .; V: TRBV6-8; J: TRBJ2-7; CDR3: CASSPPGTSSYEQYF; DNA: TGTGCCAGCAGCCCCCCGGGGACCTCTTCCTACGAGCAGTACTTC
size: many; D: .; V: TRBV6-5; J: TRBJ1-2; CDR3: CASSYSTENYGYTF; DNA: TGTGCCAGCAGTTACTCGACAGAAAACTATGGCTACACCTTC
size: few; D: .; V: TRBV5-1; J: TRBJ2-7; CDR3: CASSQPTDEQYF; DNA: TGCGCCAGCAGCCAGCCTACGGACGAGCAGTACTTC
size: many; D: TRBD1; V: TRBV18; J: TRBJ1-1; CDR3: CASSPATDRATEAFF; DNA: TGTGCCAGCTCACCAGCCACGGACAGGGCGACTGAAGCTTTCTTT
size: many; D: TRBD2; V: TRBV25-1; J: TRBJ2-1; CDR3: CASSESGGAYNEQFF; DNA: TGTGCCAGCAGTGAAAGCGGGGGGGCGTACAATGAGCAGTTCTTC
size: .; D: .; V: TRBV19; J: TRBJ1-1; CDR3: CASSIGSENTEAFF; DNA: TGTGCCAGTAGTATAGGATCAGAGAACACTGAAGCTTTCTTT
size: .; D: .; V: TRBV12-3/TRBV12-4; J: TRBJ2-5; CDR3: CASRCPETKDF; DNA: TGTGCCAGCAGGTGTCCGGAGACAAAGGACTTC
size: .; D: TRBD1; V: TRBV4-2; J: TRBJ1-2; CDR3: CASRNRQGASDYGYTF; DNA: TGTGCCAGCAGGAACCGACAGGGGGCAAGCGACTATGGCTACACCTTC
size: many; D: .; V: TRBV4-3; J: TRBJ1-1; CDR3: CASSQLRTEMNTEAFF; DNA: TGCGCCAGCAGCCAATTACGGACGGAGATGAACACTGAAGCTTTCTTT
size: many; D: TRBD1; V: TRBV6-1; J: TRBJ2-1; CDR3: CASSEGQGLRFF; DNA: TGTGCCAGCAGTGAGGGACAGGGCCTTCGGTTCTTC
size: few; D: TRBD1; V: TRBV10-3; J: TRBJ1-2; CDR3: CATTGGLTGYTF; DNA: TGTGCCACCACAGGGGGTCTGACGGGCTACACCTTC
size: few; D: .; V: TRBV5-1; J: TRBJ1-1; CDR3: CASSFGRGSTEAFF; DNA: TGCGCCAGCAGCTTTGGCAGGGGTTCCACTGAAGCTTTCTTT
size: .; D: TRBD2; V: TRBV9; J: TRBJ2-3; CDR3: CASSENEGLGWDTQYF; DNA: TGTGCCAGCAGCGAAAACGAGGGACTAGGGTGGGATACGCAGTATTTT
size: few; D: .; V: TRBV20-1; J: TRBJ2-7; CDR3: CSASPERGRAREQYF; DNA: TGCAGTGCTAGCCCAGAAAGGGGCAGGGCGAGGGAGCAGTACTTC
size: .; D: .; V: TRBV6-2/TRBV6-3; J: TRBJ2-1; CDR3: CASSYRGSYEQFF; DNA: TGTGCCAGCAGTTACAGGGGGAGTTATGAGCAGTTCTTC